The T cell receptor beta chain described here comes from a study of cytomegalovirus exposure and HLA in healthy donors. Points from the study as a whole: Many donors shared some public TCRs, even though most TCR sequences were rare. Earlier analysis yielded a pattern in which most TCR beta V segments were productive about 87% or about 30% of the time. Among donors in an Asian-associated ancestry cluster, a later analysis reportedly found fewer N-insertions than the roughly 700-donor mean.

Sampled while nominally healthy, donors likely had unrecorded immune exposures. PCR amplification relied on 60 Vbeta primers (plus 13 Jbeta primers). Libraries were prepared by immunoSEQ multiplex PCR; TCRdb keeps only in-frame clonotypes and omits some of them. The sample lists around 65,000 clones, 85% occurring once. This CDR3 comprises 15 residues. Looked up from germline, CDR1 is SQVTM and CDR2 is ANQGSEA. J was trimmed by 1 base and V by 6 bases; bases with no gene match: 10. Note on this clone: As yet, its antigen is unknown.

This sequence was found in a female donor in good health and CMV-seronegative. Sequenced sample: PBMCs. This chain uses TRBV29-1 with TRBJ1-1; TRBD1 agrees at 8 bases. The DNA of the CDR3 is TGCAGCGTCGCAGGAAGTGGACAGGGGAACACTGAAGCTTTCTTT. Residues: CSVAGSGQGNTEAFF.